This entry concerns a single TCR beta chain. This CDR3 has 14 residues. Trimming removed 5 bases at V and 2 bases at J, with 13 bases between. CDR1 is SGHAT and CDR2 is FQNNGV in the germline V gene. The protocol was immunoSEQ multiplex PCR, while the TCRdb copy is restricted to in-frame clones and leaves out a portion. The sample lists hundreds of thousands of clones; 70% to 90% were seen once. The sample is drawn from a study of shared T cell receptors in the human thymus. The same data also went into a second study, on human thymus T cells. That paper notes: Corrective cardiac operations yielded the resected thymus tissue.

This chain connects TRBV11-2 to TRBJ2-7, with D hard to call. The sequencing sample was made of thymocytes. The TCR was taken from a boy less than two years old with a congenital heart defect. The CDR3 coding sequence is TGTGCCAGCAGCCTACTGGAGTCGGCCTACGAGCAGTACTTC. It is translated as CASSLLESAYEQYF.